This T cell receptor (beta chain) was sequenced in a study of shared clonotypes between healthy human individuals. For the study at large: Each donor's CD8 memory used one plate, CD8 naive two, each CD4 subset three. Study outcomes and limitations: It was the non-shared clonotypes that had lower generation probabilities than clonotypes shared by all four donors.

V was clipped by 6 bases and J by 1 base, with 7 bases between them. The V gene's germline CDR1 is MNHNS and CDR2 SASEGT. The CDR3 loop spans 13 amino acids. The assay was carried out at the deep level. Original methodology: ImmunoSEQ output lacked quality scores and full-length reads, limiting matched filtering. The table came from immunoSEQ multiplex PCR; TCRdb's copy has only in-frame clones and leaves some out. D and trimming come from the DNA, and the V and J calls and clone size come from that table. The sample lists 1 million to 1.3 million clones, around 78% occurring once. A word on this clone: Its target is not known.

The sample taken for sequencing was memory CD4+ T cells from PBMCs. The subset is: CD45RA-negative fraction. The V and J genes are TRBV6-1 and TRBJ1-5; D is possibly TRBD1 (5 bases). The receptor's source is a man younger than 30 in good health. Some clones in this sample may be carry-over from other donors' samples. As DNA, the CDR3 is TGTGCCAGCAGACAGGACAGCAATCAGCCCCAGCATTTT. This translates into CASRQDSNQPQHF.